The rows below give T cell receptor beta chains drawn from one sample of a study of early T cells in non-severe SARS-CoV-2 infection. TCRdb re-analysed the 5' RACE reads in MiXCR, keeping a single row per CDR3 protein. The sample has tens of thousands of distinct CDR3 sequences, about an eighth seen once. Material: whole blood, obtained at baseline. The receptors come from an adult who was a healthcare worker with PCR-confirmed SARS-CoV-2 infection or an uninfected control (not recorded which). Both conserved end residues are trimmed from each CDR3. D genes are given only for firm matches. Rows may omit the clone size; those that give it use once, few, many or a size class.

clone size: few; V gene: TRBV11-2; D gene: -; J gene: TRBJ2-5; CDR3 protein: ASSYRGTNQETQY
clone size: many; V gene: TRBV29-1; D gene: -; J gene: TRBJ2-5; CDR3 protein: SVPILAPETQY
clone size: few; V gene: TRBV11-1; D gene: -; J gene: TRBJ2-2; CDR3 protein: ASSPMPNTGELF
clone size: few; V gene: TRBV29-1; D gene: TRBD1; J gene: TRBJ2-3; CDR3 protein: SGQGAGTDTQY
clone size: few; V gene: TRBV4-1; D gene: -; J gene: TRBJ1-6; CDR3 protein: ASSQEWQGFSDNSPLH
clone size: few; V gene: TRBV11-3; D gene: -; J gene: TRBJ2-7; CDR3 protein: ASSLEGIYEQY
clone size: -; V gene: TRBV9; D gene: -; J gene: TRBJ2-3; CDR3 protein: ASSGTLPDTQY
clone size: -; V gene: TRBV20-1; D gene: -; J gene: TRBJ2-7; CDR3 protein: SAREAGSYEQY
clone size: many; V gene: TRBV20-1; D gene: TRBD2; J gene: TRBJ2-3; CDR3 protein: SVKLAGSTDTQY
clone size: -; V gene: TRBV7-9; D gene: TRBD2; J gene: TRBJ2-6; CDR3 protein: ASSLLAAGANVLT
clone size: many; V gene: TRBV2; D gene: -; J gene: TRBJ2-7; CDR3 protein: ASTYSGPGTEQY
clone size: -; V gene: TRBV7-2; D gene: -; J gene: TRBJ2-1; CDR3 protein: ASSLNPAQLEQF
clone size: -; V gene: TRBV20-1; D gene: TRBD2; J gene: TRBJ2-7; CDR3 protein: SARDSLAENEQY
clone size: many; V gene: TRBV30; D gene: -; J gene: TRBJ2-1; CDR3 protein: AWSVPYNEQF
clone size: few; V gene: TRBV5-4; D gene: TRBD2; J gene: TRBJ2-5; CDR3 protein: ASTVGRGVQETQY
clone size: -; V gene: TRBV29-1; D gene: TRBD1; J gene: TRBJ1-4; CDR3 protein: SGRGGNEKLF
clone size: few; V gene: TRBV27; D gene: -; J gene: TRBJ1-6; CDR3 protein: ASSSQGYLNSPLH
clone size: many; V gene: TRBV3-1; D gene: -; J gene: TRBJ2-3; CDR3 protein: ASSQGGWGDTQY
clone size: many; V gene: TRBV12-3/TRBV12-4; D gene: TRBD1; J gene: TRBJ1-5; CDR3 protein: ASGRQGGLQPQH
clone size: few; V gene: TRBV25-1; D gene: -; J gene: TRBJ1-4; CDR3 protein: ASSEGRRVF
clone size: few; V gene: TRBV5-1; D gene: TRBD2; J gene: TRBJ2-3; CDR3 protein: ASSLETSGTSTDTQY
clone size: -; V gene: TRBV12-2; D gene: -; J gene: TRBJ1-2; CDR3 protein: ASRLATPYGYT
clone size: few; V gene: TRBV5-1; D gene: TRBD1; J gene: TRBJ2-3; CDR3 protein: ASSRDSDTDTQY
clone size: few; V gene: TRBV5-1; D gene: TRBD2; J gene: TRBJ2-1; CDR3 protein: ASSPQLAGVHNEQF
clone size: many; V gene: TRBV6-5; D gene: TRBD1; J gene: TRBJ2-7; CDR3 protein: ASSSRDRGPYEQY
clone size: -; V gene: TRBV18; D gene: TRBD2; J gene: TRBJ2-7; CDR3 protein: ASSHSPLSGAAYEQY
clone size: few; V gene: TRBV12-3/TRBV12-4; D gene: -; J gene: TRBJ2-1; CDR3 protein: ASSPSLNEQF
clone size: many; V gene: TRBV18; D gene: -; J gene: TRBJ2-7; CDR3 protein: ASSRTTGSVYEQY
clone size: -; V gene: TRBV30; D gene: -; J gene: TRBJ2-3; CDR3 protein: AWSVRGTQY
clone size: -; V gene: TRBV12-5; D gene: TRBD1; J gene: TRBJ1-6; CDR3 protein: ASGLGQGAVSPLH
clone size: few; V gene: TRBV7-9; D gene: -; J gene: TRBJ2-3; CDR3 protein: ASSLQGGSPTDTQY
clone size: many; V gene: TRBV21-1; D gene: -; J gene: TRBJ2-7; CDR3 protein: ASSRDSYEQY
clone size: few; V gene: TRBV20-1; D gene: TRBD2; J gene: TRBJ2-7; CDR3 protein: SARDKRGPYEQY
clone size: -; V gene: TRBV4-3; D gene: TRBD1; J gene: TRBJ1-1; CDR3 protein: ASSQGTGRGTEAF
clone size: -; V gene: TRBV6-5; D gene: -; J gene: TRBJ1-6; CDR3 protein: ASKPNRDSPLH
clone size: many; V gene: TRBV7-9; D gene: TRBD2; J gene: TRBJ2-2; CDR3 protein: ASSGRAGRNTGELF
clone size: -; V gene: TRBV29-1; D gene: -; J gene: TRBJ1-4; CDR3 protein: SVSGRNNEKLF
clone size: -; V gene: TRBV20-1; D gene: -; J gene: TRBJ2-1; CDR3 protein: SARDPLALNEQF
clone size: -; V gene: TRBV7-3; D gene: -; J gene: TRBJ1-2; CDR3 protein: ASSLFPQGIGYGYT
clone size: -; V gene: TRBV6-6; D gene: -; J gene: TRBJ1-1; CDR3 protein: ASSPGERGSHTEAF
clone size: many; V gene: TRBV7-3; D gene: TRBD1; J gene: TRBJ1-1; CDR3 protein: ASTKAGTANTEAF
clone size: many; V gene: TRBV5-6; D gene: -; J gene: TRBJ2-5; CDR3 protein: ASSVSGTSYQETQY
clone size: -; V gene: TRBV20-1; D gene: TRBD1; J gene: TRBJ1-5; CDR3 protein: SARASRGLNQPQH
clone size: many; V gene: TRBV7-9; D gene: -; J gene: TRBJ1-1; CDR3 protein: ASSLLIRGDFHIAF
clone size: many; V gene: TRBV5-1; D gene: TRBD2; J gene: TRBJ2-1; CDR3 protein: ASSRLAGGRYNEQF
clone size: -; V gene: TRBV5-1; D gene: -; J gene: TRBJ2-1; CDR3 protein: ASSSDSTAYNEQF
clone size: few; V gene: TRBV15; D gene: -; J gene: TRBJ1-5; CDR3 protein: ATSFSLWGNQPQH
clone size: few; V gene: TRBV11-2; D gene: TRBD2; J gene: TRBJ2-1; CDR3 protein: ASNSYPSGRGYNEQF
clone size: few; V gene: TRBV29-1; D gene: TRBD1; J gene: TRBJ2-7; CDR3 protein: APGGFLYEQY
clone size: few; V gene: TRBV27; D gene: -; J gene: TRBJ1-4; CDR3 protein: ASRPGHGSEKLF
clone size: many; V gene: TRBV30; D gene: -; J gene: TRBJ1-4; CDR3 protein: AWSLQGTNEKLF
clone size: few; V gene: TRBV5-1; D gene: TRBD2; J gene: TRBJ2-1; CDR3 protein: ASSLRGLAVSYNEQF
clone size: few; V gene: TRBV9; D gene: -; J gene: TRBJ2-3; CDR3 protein: ASSVVSTDTQY
clone size: many; V gene: TRBV29-1; D gene: -; J gene: TRBJ2-7; CDR3 protein: SVAEGYEQY
clone size: few; V gene: TRBV4-2; D gene: TRBD1; J gene: TRBJ1-6; CDR3 protein: ASSQDLGTGGSPLH
clone size: few; V gene: TRBV5-1; D gene: -; J gene: TRBJ1-1; CDR3 protein: ASRGRVGDTEAF
clone size: -; V gene: TRBV5-1; D gene: -; J gene: TRBJ2-1; CDR3 protein: ASSPGLPTRNEQF
clone size: many; V gene: TRBV11-2; D gene: TRBD2; J gene: TRBJ2-5; CDR3 protein: ASGRERQETQY
clone size: -; V gene: TRBV9; D gene: -; J gene: TRBJ2-5; CDR3 protein: ASSPDNPARETQY
clone size: few; V gene: TRBV29-1; D gene: TRBD1; J gene: TRBJ1-1; CDR3 protein: SVVGQTNTEAF